This T cell receptor beta chain originates from a study of blood T cell repertoires in COVID-19. Study-wide background: T cells, B-cell-depleted T cells, or PBMCs provided the cDNA or gDNA that served as material.

This CDR3 comprises 16 residues. Germline CDR1 and CDR2: SGDLS and YYNGEE. Trimming removed 0 bases from V and 1 base from J, with 11 bases in between. Per the authors' pipeline: It was from reference gene primer amplification that nucleated cell counts were estimated. Profiling relied on immunoSEQ multiplex PCR, and the TCRdb table lists in-frame clones only, not all of them. D and trimming were read from the DNA, whereas the V and J calls and clone size are those reported in that table. The data contain 200,000 or so clones, about 87% of them seen just once; the ten biggest clones take up about 1.8%.

This sequence joins TRBV9 and TRBJ2-1, with D tentatively TRBD2 (5 bases). This receptor was obtained from a man between 65 and 80 years old with acute or convalescent COVID-19. Sequencing used peripheral blood. CDR3 region: CASSVAAGQSYNEQFF. The CDR3 DNA sequence: TGTGCCAGCAGCGTAGCGGCGGGCCAATCCTACAATGAGCAGTTCTTC.